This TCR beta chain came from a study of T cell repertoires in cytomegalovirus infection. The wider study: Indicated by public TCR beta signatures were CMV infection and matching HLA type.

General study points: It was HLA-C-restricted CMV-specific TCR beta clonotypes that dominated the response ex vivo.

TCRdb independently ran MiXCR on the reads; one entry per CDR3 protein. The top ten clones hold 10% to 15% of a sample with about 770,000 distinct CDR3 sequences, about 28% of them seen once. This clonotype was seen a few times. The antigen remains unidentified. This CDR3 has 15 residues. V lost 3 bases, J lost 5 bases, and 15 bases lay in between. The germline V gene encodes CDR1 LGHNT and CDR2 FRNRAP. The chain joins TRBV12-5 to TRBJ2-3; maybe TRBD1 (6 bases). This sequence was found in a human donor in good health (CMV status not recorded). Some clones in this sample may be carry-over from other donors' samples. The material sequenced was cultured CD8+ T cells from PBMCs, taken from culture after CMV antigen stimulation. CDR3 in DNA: TGTGCTAGTGGTTTTATTCAGGGGAGCGGAGATACGCAGTATTTT. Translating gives CASGFIQGSGDTQYF.